The 17 T cell receptor beta chains presented below share a single source sample, sequenced in a study of T cells after yellow fever vaccination. TCRdb called the 5' RACE reads again in MiXCR, with one record for every CDR3 protein. The sample lists some 110,000 distinct CDR3 sequences, about 6.8% seen once, with 2.7% in the top ten. Sequencing used CD4+ T cells sorted from PBMCs, obtained approximately 40 days after the first yellow fever vaccination. The receptors shown here come from a man younger than 35 who received the YFV17D yellow fever vaccine.

This clonotype was seen many times. The rearrangement uses TRBV12-3 or TRBV12-4 and TRBJ2-5; D not certain. The CDR3 extends over 13 amino acids. Trimming pared 2 bases from V and 2 bases from J, leaving 6 bases between. CDR3 DNA: TGTGCCAGCAGTTTAACCTTTCAAGAGACCCAGTACTTC. Its protein is CASSLTFQETQYF.

At least ten counts were recorded for this clonotype. V is TRBV4-3 and J is TRBJ1-2; no definite D call. V was shortened by 0 bases and J by 0 bases, with 20 bases between the two germline ends. The CDR3 consists of 19 residues. The germline gives CDR1 LGHNA, CDR2 YSLEER. CDR3 DNA: TGCGCCAGCAGCCAAGATTATTTAACCGGGTGGGAGACTAACTATGGCTACACCTTC. It codes for CASSQDYLTGWETNYGYTF.

This clonotype was recorded many times. This rearrangement joins TRBV5-1 to TRBJ2-5, with 12 bases aligning to TRBD1. Germline CDR1 and CDR2: SGHRS and YFSETQ. The J segment lost 3 bases and the V segment lost 4 bases, leaving 7 bases of the junction unmatched. This CDR3 comprises 16 residues. Here the CDR3 DNA reads TGCGCCAGCAGCCTTTGGGACAGGGGGCGAGAAGAGACCCAGTACTTC. Translated: CASSLWDRGREETQYF.

In its sample, this clonotype was seen many times. The chain is built from TRBV29-1 and TRBJ1-2, with D uncertain. In germline, CDR1 is SQVTM, CDR2 ANQGSEA. The length of the CDR3 is 10 residues. The V end was cut by 6 bases, the J end by 8 bases, with 10 bases between. This CDR3 reads CSVFEAGYTF. CDR3 in DNA: TGCAGCGTGTTTGAGGCAGGCTACACCTTC.

About this clonotype: With a much larger clone just one base away, this may be a read error. J is TRBJ2-4 and V is TRBV10-3; TRBD1 might be the D (6 bases). The CDR3 totals 15 residues. Germline V CDR1 and CDR2: ENHRY, SYGVKD. This chain's CDR3 is CAMSDRTQIGNIQYF. CDR3 bases: TGTGCCATGAGTGACAGGACCCAGATCGGAAACATTCAGTACTTC.

The table lists this clonotype with many counts. V usage is TRBV7-2 and J usage is TRBJ2-2, with 12 bases that match TRBD2. V gave up 6 bases and J gave up 4 bases; unmatched junction bases: 12. The CDR3 has 18 residues. Germline CDR1 is SGHTA and CDR2 is FQGNSA. The CDR3 DNA reads as TGTGCCAGCAGAACCGAGACCCTAGCGGGGGGGTTCACCGGGGAGCTGTTTTTT. As protein: CASRTETLAGGFTGELFF.

This clonotype occurred many times. The chain combines TRBV7-2 with TRBJ2-3, with D tentatively TRBD2 (5 bases). Per the germline V gene, CDR1 is SGHTA and CDR2 is FQGNSA. The CDR3 sequence is 14 residues long. V dropped 2 bases and J dropped 4 bases, with 10 bases sitting between them. The CDR3 protein is CASSLRRSPDTQYF. For the CDR3, the DNA is TGTGCCAGCAGCTTAAGGAGGTCGCCAGATACGCAGTATTTT. Full variable domain (outside the CDR3, taken from reference TRBV7-2 and TRBJ2-3): GAGVSQSPSNKVTEKGKDVELRCDPISGHTALYWYRQSLGQGLEFLIYFQGNSAPDKSGLPSDRFSAERTGGSVSTLTIQRTQQEDSAVYLCASSLRRSPDTQYFGPGTRLTVL.

This clonotype was detected ten times or more. This rearrangement joins TRBV7-3 to TRBJ2-1; D might be TRBD1 (5 bases). Trimming removed 3 bases at V and 12 bases at J, with 15 bases between. Germline CDR1 SGHTA, CDR2 FQGTGA. This CDR3 has 13 residues. CDR3 nucleotide sequence: TGTGCCAGCAGCTTTTTACCGGACAAAACGCAGTTCTTC. Its protein product is CASSFLPDKTQFF.

This clonotype was counted many times. V usage is TRBV7-2 and J usage is TRBJ2-3, with TRBD2 identical over 14 bases. This CDR3 is 17 amino acids long. Germline CDR1 is SGHTA and CDR2 is FQGNSA. After removal of 6 bases from V and 7 bases from J, the junction contained 12 bases not matched to a gene. CDR3 sequence: CASSRLAGGPFVYTQYF. The DNA for the CDR3 is TGTGCCAGCAGTCGACTAGCGGGGGGGCCGTTTGTATATACGCAGTATTTT.

This clonotype was counted between two and nine times. V and J are TRBV20-1 and TRBJ2-3; D gene uncertain. CDR1 is DFQATT, CDR2 SNEGSKA, per germline (reference sequence). The CDR3 length is 15 residues. V lost 2 bases and J 2 bases, leaving 14 bases between the germline ends. The CDR3 DNA reads as TGCAGTGCTAGAAACCTAGGCAGCTCCACAGATACGCAGTATTTT. It is translated as CSARNLGSSTDTQYF.

This clonotype was counted a few times. V is TRBV18 and J is TRBJ2-2, with TRBD2 as a possible D gene (5 bases). V gave up 1 base and J gave up 1 base, with 13 bases separating them. The CDR3 consists of 17 residues. The germline V gene encodes CDR1 KGHSH and CDR2 LQKENI. CDR3 coding DNA: TGTGCCAGCTCACCACAGGATATTGGAGGGAACACCGGGGAGCTGTTTTTT. It translates to CASSPQDIGGNTGELFF.

This clonotype was found many times. V is TRBV10-1 and J is TRBJ1-1, with 7 bases identical to TRBD1. The length of the CDR3 is 16 residues. The germline V gene has CDR1 WNHNN and CDR2 SYGVQD (reference sequence). J was trimmed by 6 bases and V by 6 bases; bases with no gene match: 16. CDR3 sequence (DNA): TGCGCCAGCAGCAGGGACAGCCTCTCCGGTATCGCTGAAGCTTTCTTT. It is translated as CASSRDSLSGIAEAFF.

The sample holds many counts of this clonotype. The chain has TRBV5-4 and TRBJ2-3; D is possibly TRBD1 or TRBD2 (5 bases each). The germline gives CDR1 SGHNT, CDR2 YYREEE (reference sequence). V gave up 4 bases and J gave up 4 bases, with 16 bases separating them. The CDR3 consists of 15 residues. The CDR3 region has the DNA TGTGCCAGCAGCCAGGGACGGTCGGAGGCAGATACGCAGTATTTT. Residues: CASSQGRSEADTQYF.

This clonotype was seen ten or more times. V gene TRBV20-1 combines with J gene TRBJ1-5, with 8 bases fitting TRBD1. This CDR3 has 12 residues. Trimming at V came to 5 bases and at J to 7 bases, leaving 4 bases not matched to a gene. Germline CDR1 reads DFQATT; CDR2 reads SNEGSKA (reference sequence). The CDR3 is CSAGQGGQPQHF. CDR3 nucleotide sequence: TGCAGTGCTGGACAGGGAGGGCAGCCCCAGCATTTT.

This clonotype has a count of ten or more. V gene TRBV5-1 combines with J gene TRBJ2-1, with 9 bases fitting TRBD2. The CDR3 is 15 residues long. Germline loops: CDR1 SGHRS, CDR2 YFSETQ. Germline trimming cut 5 bases from V and 0 bases from J; bases unmatched to any gene: 3. CDR3 in DNA: TGCGCCAGCAGGGGCGGGGGGGCCTCCTACAATGAGCAGTTCTTC. As protein: CASRGGGASYNEQFF.

This clonotype occurred many times. The CDR3 bases are TGTGCCAGCAGCGACTGGGACAGGGAGACCCAGTACTTC. Its protein is CASSDWDRETQYF. This chain joins TRBV5-6 and TRBJ2-5, with TRBD1 identical over 8 bases. The trim removed 4 bases at V and 5 bases at J, leaving 4 bases unmatched. CDR1 and CDR2 (germline): SGHDT, YYEEEE. The CDR3 is 13 residues long.

This clonotype was recorded many times. This chain connects TRBV20-1 to TRBJ1-2; no clear D. The CDR3 spans 11 residues. The V and J ends lost 3 bases and 5 bases respectively, with 7 bases between them. Germline CDR1 reads DFQATT; CDR2 reads SNEGSKA (reference sequence). This CDR3 is CSARVQYGYTF. CDR3 DNA sequence: TGCAGTGCTAGGGTACAGTATGGCTACACCTTC.